This T cell receptor (beta chain) was obtained from a study of long-term antiretroviral therapy in people with HIV. The study, taken as a whole, reports: Spans of CDR3 length were tighter for HIV repertoires than for controls.

This CDR3 has 11 amino acids. The V end lost 7 bases, the J end lost 5 bases, and 12 bases lay between the germline ends. Germline V gene data show CDR1 as DFQATT and CDR2 as SNEGSKA (reference sequence). At survey level, the immunoSEQ assay was run in its v3.0 version. Using immunoSEQ multiplex PCR, the repertoire was profiled, and TCRdb retains in-frame clones only, with some absent. This sample has about 29,000 clones; about 87% occur once, and the top ten carry 7.5% to 10%. The table lists this clone with a few counts. Its antigen is unknown. The receptor comes from a man aged 45-65 years with HIV. Sequences were derived from unsorted PBMCs, sampled 3.2 years before starting antiretroviral therapy. The gene calls are TRBV20-1 and TRBJ2-7; D not certain. The chain's CDR3 is CSGQKGDEQYF. The CDR3 coding sequence is TGCAGTGGCCAAAAGGGCGACGAGCAGTACTTC.